What follows are 31 T cell receptor beta chains derived from one specimen sequenced in a study of CD8 T cells in ankylosing spondylitis. TCRdb redid the calling of the 5' RACE reads with MiXCR, one entry per CDR3 protein. In the table there are about 210,000 distinct CDR3 sequences, around 8% of which are singletons. Sample: blood, either unsorted or a sorted T cell fraction (not recorded which). These receptor sequences come from a female donor with ankylosing spondylitis or in good health (not recorded which).

Note on this clonotype: This may come from a read error, since a much larger clone is one base off. The chain uses TRBV7-8 and TRBJ2-7; 9 bases are a match to TRBD2. Germline V gene lookup returns CDR1 SGHVS and CDR2 FQNEAQ. The V segment lost 4 bases and the J segment 6 bases; nucleotides outside the gene matches: 19. There are 18 residues in the CDR3. CDR3 bases: TGTGCCAGCAGCTCACGGACTGGCGGGAGGGCCCAGGGTAGCGAGCAGTACTTC. This sequence encodes CASSSRTGGRAQGSEQYF.

This clonotype has a count of ten or more. V is TRBV5-1 and J is TRBJ2-2; D is undetermined. Germline CDR1 reads SGHRS; CDR2 reads YFSETQ. The CDR3 is 12 amino acids. V was cut by 4 bases and J by 6 bases, with 7 bases left in between. Written as DNA, the CDR3 is TGCGCCAGCAGCCCAGCTCCCGGGGAGCTGTTTTTT. It is translated as CASSPAPGELFF.

This clonotype was seen repeatedly, ten times or more. It is unclear where the CDR3 begins or ends on the DNA, so no DNA is shown, and the CDR3 is as TCRdb lists it. V usage is TRBV6-5 and J usage is TRBJ2-1; TRBD2, the table's D call, lacks a check against the DNA. Both ends counted, the CDR3 spans 18 residues. The germline V gene encodes CDR1 MNHEY and CDR2 SVGAGI. CDR3 in amino acids: CASSSSTSGRLVGNEQFF.

The table lists this clonotype with a count of one. This sequence may be a read error, since a much larger clone differs from it by one base. The DNA of the CDR3 is TGCTGTCCCTCCGGGGTGCCTAGCGGGAGAACCAATGAGCAGTTCTTC. It yields the protein CCPSGVPSGRTNEQFF. V gene TRBV20-1 combines with J gene TRBJ2-1; 10 nucleotides agree with TRBD2. Per germline, CDR1 DFQATT and CDR2 SNEGSKA (reference sequence). The CDR3 has 16 amino acids.

V gene TRBV9 combines with J gene TRBJ2-2, with D maybe TRBD2 (7 bases). Germline lookup yields CDR1 SGDLS and CDR2 YYNGEE. V was shortened by 3 bases and J by 3 bases, with 15 bases between the two germline ends. The CDR3 totals 16 residues. The CDR3 is CASSGRGGAHTGELFF. The CDR3 DNA is TGTGCCAGCAGCGGGAGGGGGGGAGCACACACCGGGGAGCTGTTTTTT. Drawing the rest from reference TRBV9 and TRBJ2-2, the complete variable domain is DSGVTQTPKHLITATGQRVTLRCSPRSGDLSVYWYQQSLDQGLQFLIQYYNGEERAKGNILERFSAQQFPDLHSELNLSSLELGDSALYFCASSGRGGAHTGELFFGEGSRLTVL.

In this sample, this clonotype turned up many times. This chain joins TRBV7-2 and TRBJ2-7; the D is unclear. The CDR3 is made up of 14 amino acids. Trimming left V 1 base short and J 2 bases short, with 9 bases between. Germline V gene lookup returns CDR1 SGHTA and CDR2 FQGNSA. The DNA for the CDR3 is TGTGCCAGCAGCTTAGATTTGGGAACCTACGAGCAGTACTTC. It translates to CASSLDLGTYEQYF.

This clonotype was detected ten times or more. This chain links TRBV28 with TRBJ1-1; TRBD1 is a possible D gene (6 bases). This CDR3 comprises 14 residues. V lost 2 bases and J 9 bases, leaving 16 bases between the germline ends. Germline CDR1 reads MDHEN; CDR2 reads SYDVKM. Here the CDR3 reads CASSLGGRVGQAFF. DNA of the CDR3: TGTGCCAGCAGTTTAGGGGGGCGCGTAGGGCAAGCTTTCTTT.

This clonotype was seen a handful of times. Compared with germline, one end of the junction differs, possibly owing to a read error. The chain couples TRBV20-1 to TRBJ2-1; TRBD2 aligns across 10 bases. This CDR3 region has 16 residues. Germline V CDR1 and CDR2: DFQATT, SNEGSKA (reference sequence). DNA for the CDR3: TGCTGTGCTAGTCCTCACGACCTTAGCGGGAGGATTGAGCAGTTCTTC. Translation: CCASPHDLSGRIEQFF.

The chain recombines TRBV7-2 with TRBJ1-3; possible D gene TRBD1, 6 bases. Germline CDR1 is SGHTA and CDR2 is FQGNSA. The CDR3 is made up of 15 amino acids. The V end was cut by 0 bases, the J end by 4 bases, with 10 bases between. CDR3 in amino acids: CASSLAIGQGNTIYF. CDR3 nucleotides: TGTGCCAGCAGCTTAGCGATAGGACAGGGAAACACCATATATTTT.

In its sample, this clonotype was seen many times. The chain links TRBV7-8 to TRBJ2-3; TRBD2 is a possible D gene (5 bases). Germline CDR1 SGHVS, CDR2 FQNEAQ. Between the trimmed V and J ends, which lost 6 bases and 2 bases, there was a span of 6 bases. CDR3 length equals 12 residues. The CDR3 loop reads CASRRDTDTQYF. The CDR3 region has the DNA TGTGCCAGCAGGAGGGACACAGATACGCAGTATTTT.

This clonotype showed up many times. The genes are TRBV21-1 and TRBJ2-7; TRBD1 is the table's D call and was not checked against the DNA. TRBV21-1 is termed a pseudogene. CDR3 length: 19 amino acids. CDR3 DNA sequence: TGTGCCAGCAGCCCCGCCCCTTGGGAGACTTGGAAACGGGGCTACGAGCAGTACTTC. It is translated as CASSPAPWETWKRGYEQYF.

This clonotype was observed a handful of times. V and J are TRBV13 and TRBJ2-2; 12 bases are shared with TRBD2. Germline V gene lookup returns CDR1 PRHDT and CDR2 FYEKMQ (reference sequence). V trimming: 8 bases; J trimming: 7 bases; junction bases outside the gene matches: 11. This CDR3 spans 16 amino acids. This chain's CDR3 is CASLAGGPSSVGELFF. The CDR3 nucleotides are TGTGCCAGCCTAGCGGGAGGGCCCTCGAGTGTCGGGGAGCTGTTTTTT.

This clonotype was detected many times. The V call is TRBV20-1, the J call TRBJ2-2; a possible D gene is TRBD1 (5 bases). Germline lookup yields CDR1 DFQATT and CDR2 SNEGSKA (reference sequence). This CDR3 is built from 14 residues. The ends were cut back, 0 bases at V and 5 bases at J, with 10 bases in the middle. The CDR3 nucleotides read TGCAGTGCTAGAGATTGGGCAGGGACCGGGGAGCTGTTTTTT. This gives the protein CSARDWAGTGELFF.

Many counts were recorded for this clonotype. V and J are TRBV6-9 and TRBJ1-3; 8 bases line up with TRBD1. CDR1 and CDR2 from the germline V gene are MNHGY and SVAAGI. The CDR3 covers 15 residues. V gave up 0 bases and J gave up 6 bases; unmatched junction bases: 4. CDR3 bases: TGTGCCAGCAGTTATTCAGGACAGGGCATAAACACCATATATTTT. Translation: CASSYSGQGINTIYF.

This clonotype was observed at least ten times. This CDR3 is CASRDTYNEKLFF. The CDR3 DNA reads TGCGCCAGCCGGGACACCTATAATGAAAAACTGTTTTTT. This rearrangement joins TRBV5-1 to TRBJ1-4, with D possibly being TRBD1 (6 bases). Trimming stripped 7 bases from V and 4 bases from J, with 11 bases between. The CDR3 runs to 13 residues. Germline V gene data show CDR1 as SGHRS and CDR2 as YFSETQ.

This clonotype was recorded at least ten times. The chain recombines TRBV20-1 with TRBJ2-7; 8 bases are shared with TRBD2. The junction had 6 bases not matched to a gene; V was cut back by 6 bases and J by 2 bases. The germline V gene has CDR1 DFQATT and CDR2 SNEGSKA (reference sequence). The CDR3 extends over 13 amino acids. The CDR3 nucleotides read TGCAGTGCGCGGGGGGTCCCCACCTACGAGCAGTACTTC. Its protein product is CSARGVPTYEQYF.

In its sample, this clonotype was seen many times. The chain is built from TRBV12-3 or TRBV12-4 and TRBJ1-2, with 9 bases lining up with TRBD1. This CDR3 has 12 amino acids. J gave up 6 bases and V 6 bases, and 2 bases lay outside the gene matches. The CDR3 here is CASRQGADGYTF. The DNA of the CDR3 is TGTGCCAGCAGACAGGGGGCGGATGGCTACACCTTC.

This clonotype was seen many times. The V gene is TRBV12-3 or TRBV12-4, the J gene TRBJ2-3, with 7 bases fitting TRBD2. The V gene end was trimmed by 7 bases and the J gene end by 0 bases; junction bases not matched to a gene: 10. CDR3 length equals 16 residues. The CDR3 region has the DNA TGTGCCAGCACCCCGGGAGGCGGGCGAAGCACAGATACGCAGTATTTT. Its translation: CASTPGGGRSTDTQYF.

This clonotype was found many times. The V gene is TRBV3-1, the J gene TRBJ1-1, with no clear D. V was clipped by 0 bases and J by 1 base, with 12 bases between them. The CDR3 consists of 16 residues. The germline V gene has CDR1 LGHDT and CDR2 YNNKEL (reference sequence). CDR3 bases: TGTGCCAGCAGCCAAGATCTGTTAGCGGCGAACACTGAAGCTTTCTTT. Amino acid sequence: CASSQDLLAANTEAFF. Combining the CDR3 with reference TRBV3-1 and TRBJ1-1 gives the whole variable domain DTAVSQTPKYLVTQMGNDKSIKCEQNLGHDTMYWYKQDSKKFLKIMFSYNNKELIINETVPNRFSPKSPDKAHLNLHINSLELGDSAVYFCASSQDLLAANTEAFFGQGTRLTVV.

As for this clonotype: Since a much larger clone is just one base distant, this may be a read error. The CDR3 nucleotides read TGTGCCAGCAGTTTAGCGCAAACCCAGTACTTC. It is translated as CASSLAQTQYF. This rearrangement joins TRBV12-3 or TRBV12-4 to TRBJ2-5; the D is unclear. CDR3 size: 11 residues. With 0 bases removed from V and 8 bases from J, the gap between germline ends came to 4 bases.

This clonotype was observed a few times. As DNA, the CDR3 is TGTGCCAGCAGCCAAGGACTAGCGGCCGAGCAGTACTTC. The encoded protein is CASSQGLAAEQYF. J is TRBJ2-7 and V is TRBV7-6; 10 nucleotides match TRBD2. CDR1 SGHVS and CDR2 FNYEAQ come from the germline V gene. Trimming cost V 5 bases and J 6 bases; bases outside gene matches: 4. The CDR3 length is 13 residues.

A few counts support this clonotype. This chain links TRBV7-9 with TRBJ2-7; tentative D call: TRBD1 (7 bases). Trimming left V 1 base short and J 3 bases short, with 13 bases between. This CDR3 region has 15 residues. Germline CDR1 reads SEHNR; CDR2 reads FQNEAQ (reference sequence). The CDR3 protein is CASSLVAGGHYEQYF. The CDR3 region has the DNA TGTGCCAGCAGCTTAGTGGCAGGGGGGCACTACGAGCAGTACTTC.

Only one count was recorded for this clonotype. The J gene is TRBJ2-7, the V gene TRBV7-6, with 11 bases that match TRBD2. CDR1 is SGHVS, CDR2 FNYEAQ, per germline. After removal of 5 bases from V and 7 bases from J, the junction contained 4 bases not matched to a gene. This CDR3 contains 13 residues. In DNA, the CDR3 is TGTGCCAGCAGCCCGTGGACTAGCGGGGAGCAGTACTTC. The encoded protein is CASSPWTSGEQYF.

This clonotype was counted ten times or more. The rearrangement uses TRBV30 and TRBJ1-1; 9 nucleotides line up with TRBD1. Germline values: CDR1 GTSNPN, CDR2 SVGIG (reference sequence). Trimming removed 1 base from V and 4 bases from J; junction bases left unmatched: 4. CDR3 length equals 14 residues. The CDR3 sequence: CAWSAGTGTTEAFF. CDR3 sequence (DNA): TGTGCCTGGAGTGCGGGGACAGGGACCACTGAAGCTTTCTTT.

This clonotype was found many times. The V call is TRBV20-1, the J call TRBJ1-5; D unresolved. Germline CDR1 and CDR2: DFQATT and SNEGSKA (reference sequence). CDR3 length: 12 residues. The V and J ends lost 1 base and 6 bases respectively, with 7 bases between them. CDR3 sequence (DNA): TGCAGTGCTAGAGTCCGGTTTCAGCCCCAGCATTTT. Amino acids: CSARVRFQPQHF.

This clonotype was seen at least ten times. The V call is TRBV5-1, the J call TRBJ2-1; D gene ambiguous. V lost 4 bases to trimming and J lost 4 bases, with 21 bases between them. CDR1 SGHRS and CDR2 YFSETQ come from the germline V gene. The CDR3 spans 17 residues. CDR3 coding DNA: TGCGCCAGCAGCCTCCGGCCCGGCCCCGGTCAATACAATGAGCAGTTCTTC. Amino acids: CASSLRPGPGQYNEQFF.

This clonotype was seen many times. V and J are TRBV7-8 and TRBJ1-5, with 9 positions matching TRBD1. The germline V gene encodes CDR1 SGHVS and CDR2 FQNEAQ. V trimming: 1 base; J trimming: 9 bases; junction bases outside the gene matches: 4. This CDR3 region has 14 residues. The CDR3 bases are TGTGCCAGCAGCTTAGACAGGGGGCATACGCCCCAGCATTTT. This codes for CASSLDRGHTPQHF.

This clonotype was counted many times. The CDR3 sequence: CSARLAGYNEQFF. CDR3 DNA: TGCAGTGCTAGATTAGCGGGCTACAATGAGCAGTTCTTC. The chain links TRBV20-1 to TRBJ2-1; 7 bases align to TRBD2. The CDR3 runs to 13 residues. Per the germline V gene, CDR1 is DFQATT and CDR2 is SNEGSKA (reference sequence). V trimming: 2 bases; J trimming: 3 bases; junction bases outside the gene matches: 1.

This clonotype was recorded many times. The gene calls are TRBV20-1 and TRBJ2-3; 9 bases line up with TRBD1. CDR3 size: 15 residues. CDR1 is DFQATT and CDR2 is SNEGSKA in the germline V gene (reference sequence). Unmatched junction bases numbered 9, after V lost 6 bases and J lost 2 bases. The CDR3 loop reads CSAMTGGISTDTQYF. The CDR3 region has the DNA TGCAGTGCCATGACAGGGGGAATATCCACAGATACGCAGTATTTT.

This clonotype was seen ten or more times. The chain couples TRBV12-3 or TRBV12-4 to TRBJ1-1; no definite D call. With 2 bases removed from V and 3 bases from J, the gap between germline ends came to 7 bases. The CDR3 runs to 13 residues. CDR3 sequence: CASSLLGYTEAFF. The DNA for the CDR3 is TGTGCCAGCAGTTTATTGGGGTACACTGAAGCTTTCTTT.

The table lists this clonotype with many counts. V gene TRBV20-1 combines with J gene TRBJ2-5; no clear D. Trimming left V 3 bases short and J 5 bases short, with 10 bases between. This CDR3 comprises 12 residues. Germline CDR1 DFQATT, CDR2 SNEGSKA (reference sequence). The CDR3 region is CSARLGPETQYF. CDR3 sequence (DNA): TGCAGTGCTAGGTTAGGACCCGAGACCCAGTACTTC.